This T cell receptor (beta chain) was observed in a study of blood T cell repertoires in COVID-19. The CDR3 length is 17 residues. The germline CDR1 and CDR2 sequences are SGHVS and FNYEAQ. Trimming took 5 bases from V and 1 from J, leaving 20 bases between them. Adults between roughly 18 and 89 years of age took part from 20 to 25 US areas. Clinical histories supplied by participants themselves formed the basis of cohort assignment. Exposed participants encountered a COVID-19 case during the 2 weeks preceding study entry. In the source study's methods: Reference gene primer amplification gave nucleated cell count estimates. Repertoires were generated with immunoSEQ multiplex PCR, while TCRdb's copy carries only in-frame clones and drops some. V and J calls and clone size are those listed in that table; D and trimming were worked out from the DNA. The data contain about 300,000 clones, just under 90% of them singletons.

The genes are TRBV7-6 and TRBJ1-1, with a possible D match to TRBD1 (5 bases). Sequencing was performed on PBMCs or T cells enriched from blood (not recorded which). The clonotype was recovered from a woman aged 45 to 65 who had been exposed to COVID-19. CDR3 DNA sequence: TGTGCCAGCAGCCCCCCTTTGCAGGGTAGTACGAACACTGAAGCTTTCTTT. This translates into CASSPPLQGSTNTEAFF. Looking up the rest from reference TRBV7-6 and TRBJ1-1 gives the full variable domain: GAGVSQSPRYKVTKRGQDVALRCDPISGHVSLYWYRQALGQGPEFLTYFNYEAQQDKSGLPNDRFSAERPEGSISTLTIQRTEQRDSAMYRCASSPPLQGSTNTEAFFGQGTRLTVV.